This T cell receptor (beta chain) emerged from a study of post-analysis software for immune sequencing data. V lost 4 bases and J lost 4, with 22 bases in between. Germline CDR1 SGHTA, CDR2 FQGTGA. The CDR3 contains 17 residues. There are a few counts of this clonotype. Its antigen remains unidentified. Sequencing libraries made from TCR beta cDNA carried unique molecular identifiers. TCRdb fed the PCR reads into MiXCR, producing one record per CDR3 protein. The profile covers about 150,000 distinct CDR3 sequences, with about 29% appearing a single time and over 1.2% taken by the ten largest. Notes on the study in general: Controls had lower frequencies than patients of about 5 TRBV segments, which included TRBV5-6, TRBV5-1 and TRBV20-1.

What was sequenced was blood. This chain uses TRBV7-3 with TRBJ1-1; D is undetermined. This clonotype was sampled from a girl aged 5 to 17 with multiple sclerosis. CDR3 amino acids: CASSSIVVPTKGTEAFF. The CDR3, as DNA: TGTGCCAGCAGCTCGATAGTAGTCCCCACGAAGGGCACTGAAGCTTTCTTT.